These 19 T cell receptor beta chains share one sample of origin, sequenced in a study of cytomegalovirus exposure and HLA in healthy donors. Both 60 Vbeta primers and 13 Jbeta primers went into the PCR. Measured with immunoSEQ multiplex PCR; TCRdb has only the in-frame clones, and not every one. The sample contains about 180,000 clones, roughly 83% of which appear only once. Sequenced sample: PBMCs. The receptors stem from a boy aged 2 to 10 in good health and CMV-seronegative.

The chain uses TRBV29-1 and TRBJ2-4; possibly TRBD1 for D (6 bases). The CDR3 has 14 amino acids. V lost 5 bases, J lost 0 bases, and 11 bases lay in between. Germline V gene sequence: CDR1 SQVTM, CDR2 ANQGSEA. DNA of the CDR3: TGCAGCGTTCTAACAGGGTTAGCCAAAAACATTCAGTACTTC. Its protein is CSVLTGLAKNIQYF.

The chain carries TRBV5-1 and TRBJ1-1; D might be TRBD1 (5 bases). The V gene's germline CDR1 is SGHRS and CDR2 YFSETQ. The V and J ends lost 0 bases and 4 bases respectively, with 10 bases between them. The CDR3 sequence is 14 residues long. In DNA form, the CDR3 reads TGCGCCAGCAGCTTGGAGGGGTGGGGCACTGAAGCTTTCTTT. It encodes CASSLEGWGTEAFF.

This clone was seen only once. CDR3 coding DNA: TGTGCCAGCAGCTTAGCGCGGGCTTGGTCTACTGGGGCCAACGTCCTGACTTTC. It specifies CASSLARAWSTGANVLTF. This sequence joins TRBV7-9 and TRBJ2-6; D perhaps matches TRBD2 (5 bases). The CDR3 consists of 18 residues. V lost 0 bases, J lost 2 bases, and 14 bases lay in between. Germline V gene sequence: CDR1 SEHNR, CDR2 FQNEAQ (reference sequence).

The chain employs TRBV5-1 and TRBJ2-7, with D tentatively TRBD2 (6 bases). This CDR3 has 16 amino acids. V lost 0 bases, J lost 0 bases, and 13 bases lay in between. Germline lookup yields CDR1 SGHRS and CDR2 YFSETQ. The CDR3 spells CASSLVLSGSSYEQYF. CDR3 sequence (DNA): TGCGCCAGCAGCTTGGTCCTTAGCGGTAGCTCCTACGAGCAGTACTTC.

The J gene is TRBJ2-5, the V gene TRBV7-9; 10 bases map to TRBD1. From germline, CDR1 is SEHNR and CDR2 FQNEAQ (reference sequence). The length of the CDR3 is 16 residues. V lost 5 bases to trimming and J lost 3 bases; unmatched junction nucleotides: 9. The CDR3 DNA is TGTGCCAGCAGCGCCGGGGACAGGGGCGGCGAAGAGACCCAGTACTTC. Its protein product is CASSAGDRGGEETQYF.

This chain links TRBV5-1 with TRBJ2-5; 9 nucleotides line up with TRBD2. TRBJ2-7 explains the end of the DNA better; the J call may be wrong. The CDR3 contains 12 residues. CDR1 and CDR2 (germline): SGHRS, YFSETQ. CDR3 protein: CASSLAGREQYF. The CDR3 DNA is TGCGCCAGCAGCCTAGCGGGACGCGAGCAGTACTTC.

This clone was picked up one time. The genes are TRBV19 and TRBJ1-1, with D possibly TRBD1 on 6 matching bases. This CDR3 is 15 amino acids long. CDR1 is LNHDA, CDR2 SQIVND, per germline (reference sequence). Trimming took off 5 bases at V and 6 bases at J, with 19 bases between the two ends. For the CDR3, the DNA is TGTGCCAGTAGTGTCTCGACAGGACGAGACGCTGAAGCTTTCTTT. This translates into CASSVSTGRDAEAFF.

V gene TRBV13 combines with J gene TRBJ2-5; maybe TRBD2 (6 bases). The J call may be in error: the DNA end matches TRBJ2-7 better. CDR3 length: 15 amino acids. CDR1 is PRHDT, CDR2 FYEKMQ, per germline (reference sequence). DNA of the CDR3: TGTGCCAGCAACCTGGGGGGACGACAACCCTACGAGCAGTACTTC. Encoded protein: CASNLGGRQPYEQYF.

This clone was picked up a small number of times. The chain carries TRBV5-8 and TRBJ1-4; TRBD1 matches 8 bases. The germline CDR1 and CDR2 sequences are SGHTS and YDEGEE. The CDR3 sequence is 16 residues long. V gave up 3 bases and J gave up 7 bases; unmatched junction bases: 11. The CDR3 region is CASSSKRTGRIEKLFF. The CDR3 bases are TGTGCCAGCAGCTCAAAAAGGACAGGGAGGATTGAAAAACTGTTTTTT. The whole variable domain, remainder taken from reference TRBV5-8 and TRBJ1-4, is EAGVTQSPTHLIKTRGQQATLRCSPISGHTSVYWYQQALGLGLQFLLWYDEGEERNRGNFPPRFSGRQFPNYSSELNVNALELEDSALYLCASSSKRTGRIEKLFFGSGTQLSVL.

J is TRBJ2-2 and V is TRBV2; D perhaps matches TRBD1 (6 bases). The germline V gene encodes CDR1 SNHLY and CDR2 FYNNEI. The CDR3 totals 13 residues. V gave up 5 bases and J gave up 4 bases, with 8 bases separating them. In DNA form, the CDR3 reads TGTGCCAGCAGTCCACAGGGCACCGGGGAGCTGTTTTTT. It specifies CASSPQGTGELFF.

V gene TRBV4-1 combines with J gene TRBJ1-5, with 10 bases identical to TRBD1. The CDR3 sequence is 16 residues long. Trimming cost V 6 bases and J 5 bases; bases outside gene matches: 10. Germline V gene data show CDR1 as MGHRA and CDR2 as YSYEKL. The chain's CDR3 is CASSYDRGRWDQPQHF. In DNA, the CDR3 is TGCGCCAGCAGTTACGACAGGGGGCGATGGGATCAGCCCCAGCATTTT.

V and J are TRBV19 and TRBJ2-3; 8 bases match TRBD2. The CDR3 runs 17 residues. V was pared by 9 bases and J by 5 bases, with 19 bases of the junction left unmatched. The V gene's germline CDR1 is LNHDA and CDR2 SQIVND (reference sequence). The CDR3 sequence: CASRGRGGLAGLDTQYF. In DNA form, the CDR3 reads TGTGCCAGCAGGGGCAGGGGAGGACTAGCAGGACTAGATACGCAGTATTTT.

The chain's CDR3 is CASSDGGTGTYEQYF. CDR3 coding DNA: TGCGCCAGCAGTGATGGGGGGACAGGTACCTACGAGCAGTACTTC. V usage is TRBV10-1 and J usage is TRBJ2-5, with 8 bases identical to TRBD1. The J call is doubtful: the DNA matches TRBJ2-7 better. The germline V gene has CDR1 WNHNN and CDR2 SYGVQD (reference sequence). This CDR3 spans 15 amino acids.

The chain couples TRBV18 to TRBJ2-3; perhaps TRBD2 as D (5 bases). The CDR3 length is 14 residues. CDR1 is KGHSH and CDR2 is LQKENI in the germline V gene. The V end lost 0 bases, the J end lost 6 bases, and 10 bases lay between the germline ends. CDR3: CASSPPLRVDTQYF. The CDR3 nucleotides read TGTGCCAGCTCACCACCGTTGAGGGTTGATACGCAGTATTTT.

This rearrangement joins TRBV6-1 to TRBJ2-7; 12 bases fit TRBD1. The CDR3 runs to 15 residues. Germline V gene sequence: CDR1 MNHNS, CDR2 SASEGT. V lost 6 bases, J lost 6 bases, and 9 bases stayed unmatched. CDR3 coding DNA: TGTGCCAGCAGCCGGGACAGGGGGCCTTGGGGCGAGCAGTACTTC. Translating gives CASSRDRGPWGEQYF.

The gene calls are TRBV15 and TRBJ2-1; the match to TRBD1 covers 7 bases. CDR1 is LNHNV, CDR2 YYDKDF, per germline (reference sequence). The CDR3 is 18 residues long. Unmatched junction bases numbered 16, after V lost 2 bases and J lost 6 bases. CDR3: CATSRPRTGGETANEQFF. CDR3 DNA: TGTGCCACCAGCAGACCCCGGACAGGTGGGGAGACGGCCAATGAGCAGTTCTTC.

The gene calls are TRBV29-1 and TRBJ1-4; D is undetermined. Trimming took off 7 bases at V and 7 bases at J, with 13 bases between the two ends. CDR3 length: 12 residues. Germline V gives CDR1 SQVTM, CDR2 ANQGSEA. The CDR3 reads CSAQGGGEKLFF. DNA of the CDR3: TGCAGCGCCCAAGGAGGAGGTGAAAAACTGTTTTTT. The variable domain in full, completed from reference TRBV29-1 and TRBJ1-4, reads SAVISQKPSRDICQRGTSLTIQCQVDSQVTMMFWYRQQPGQSLTLIATANQGSEATYESGFVIDKFPISRPNLTFSTLTVSNMSPEDSSIYLCSAQGGGEKLFFGSGTQLSVL.

The gene calls are TRBV18 and TRBJ1-1; TRBD1 agrees at 9 bases. The germline V gene has CDR1 KGHSH and CDR2 LQKENI. V lost 4 bases, J lost 5 bases, and 2 bases stayed unmatched. This CDR3 contains 13 residues. As DNA, the CDR3 is TGTGCCAGCTCACGCGACAGGGGGACTGAAGCTTTCTTT. Its protein product is CASSRDRGTEAFF. The full variable domain, rest sourced from reference TRBV18 and TRBJ1-1, is NAGVMQNPRHLVRRRGQEARLRCSPMKGHSHVYWYRQLPEEGLKFMVYLQKENIIDESGMPKERFSAEFPKEGPSILRIQQVVRGDSAAYFCASSRDRGTEAFFGQGTRLTVV.

The rearrangement uses TRBV5-8 and TRBJ1-5, with a tentative D call TRBD1 (6 bases). Trimming shortened V by 4 bases and J by 5 bases, and 10 bases separated the two germline ends. The CDR3 runs 13 residues. CDR1 is SGHTS and CDR2 is YDEGEE in the germline V gene. The CDR3 loop reads CASSQQGYQPQHF. The CDR3, as DNA: TGTGCCAGCAGCCAACAGGGATATCAGCCCCAGCATTTT.